These 20 T cell receptor beta chains were sequenced from one sample in a study of T cell repertoires in cytomegalovirus infection (dated by TCRdb to about 2019). Sequencer: Illumina HiSeq 1500. TCRdb reprocessed the public reads (quality trimming at Q25 with fastp, clone calling with MiXCR) and kept in-frame beta chains. Identical CDR3 proteins give one entry, which carries the most common genes and DNA. The sample records about 250,000 distinct CDR3 sequences, 15% to 20% of which are singletons. Of the sample, roughly half falls within the top ten clones. Input material: CD8+ T cells from PBMCs. These receptors were obtained from a human donor in good health (CMV status not recorded). Some clones in this sample may be carry-over from other donors' samples.

This clonotype has at least ten counts. The rearrangement links TRBV7-9 to TRBJ1-4; 8 bases are a match to TRBD1. CDR3 size: 16 residues. V shed 4 bases and J 7 bases; nucleotides not matched to a gene: 11. Per the germline V gene, CDR1 is SEHNR and CDR2 is FQNEAQ (reference sequence). The CDR3 loop reads CASSSNAGTGAEKLFF. CDR3 DNA: TGTGCCAGCAGCTCCAACGCCGGGACAGGAGCTGAAAAACTGTTTTTT.

The chain employs TRBV6-5 and TRBJ1-2; no definite D call. The ends were cut back, 2 bases at V and 4 bases at J, with 14 bases in the middle. This CDR3 has 15 amino acids. The germline gives CDR1 MNHEY, CDR2 SVGAGI. DNA for the CDR3: TGTGCCAGCAGTTACGGACGGGAGACTACCTATGGCTACACCTTC. The encoded protein is CASSYGRETTYGYTF.

The J gene is TRBJ1-1, the V gene TRBV4-2, with D unclear. The CDR3 length is 15 residues. Germline loops: CDR1 LGHNA, CDR2 YNFKEQ. V dropped 1 base and J dropped 0 bases, with 9 bases sitting between them. The CDR3 here is CASSQGRSMNTEAFF. The DNA of the CDR3 is TGTGCCAGCAGCCAAGGACGGAGCATGAACACTGAAGCTTTCTTT.

This clonotype was observed a few times. This sequence joins TRBV12-3 or TRBV12-4 and TRBJ2-2, with 7 positions matching TRBD1. This CDR3 spans 14 amino acids. J was trimmed by 6 bases and V by 4 bases; bases with no gene match: 5. Written as DNA, the CDR3 is TGTGCCAGCAGTTCCCCGGGACAGTCCGGGGAGCTGTTTTTT. It specifies CASSSPGQSGELFF.

The chain's CDR3 is CASSNTGALEAFF. The CDR3 DNA sequence: TGTGCCAGCAGCAATACAGGGGCCTTAGAAGCTTTCTTT. The V and J genes are TRBV7-9 and TRBJ1-1, with 7 bases lining up with TRBD1. After removal of 5 bases from V and 8 bases from J, the junction contained 8 bases not matched to a gene. Germline V gives CDR1 SEHNR, CDR2 FQNEAQ (reference sequence). The CDR3 covers 13 residues. Drawing the rest from reference TRBV7-9 and TRBJ1-1, the complete variable domain is DTGVSQNPRHKITKRGQNVTFRCDPISEHNRLYWYRQTLGQGPEFLTYFQNEAQLEKSRLLSDRFSAERPKGSFSTLEIQRTEQGDSAMYLCASSNTGALEAFFGQGTRLTVV.

This chain uses TRBV6-8 with TRBJ1-1; a possible D gene is TRBD1 (5 bases). With 6 bases removed from V and 11 bases from J, the gap between germline ends came to 13 bases. The CDR3 is made up of 11 amino acids. Germline CDR1 MNHGY, CDR2 SAAAGT. The CDR3 DNA reads as TGTGCCAGCAGGGGGGACCCTGTCGCTTTCTTT. Translated, it gives CASRGDPVAFF.

This clonotype has ten or more counts. The chain uses TRBV7-2 and TRBJ1-2, with 9 bases that match TRBD1. The CDR3 runs to 20 residues. Germline V gives CDR1 SGHTA, CDR2 FQGNSA. V shed 7 bases and J 4 bases; nucleotides not matched to a gene: 25. The CDR3 reads CASTTRPGGGTGTRGYGYTF. CDR3 nucleotide sequence: TGTGCCAGCACCACCCGACCAGGAGGGGGGACAGGGACGCGGGGCTATGGCTACACCTTC.

This chain uses TRBV5-6 with TRBJ1-5; D perhaps matches TRBD1 (6 bases). The CDR3 runs to 15 residues. V was trimmed by 6 bases and J by 8 bases, leaving 21 bases between them. Germline V lookup: CDR1 SGHDT, CDR2 YYEEEE. Here the CDR3 reads CASTLGAQSKEPQHF. DNA of the CDR3: TGTGCCAGCACTCTGGGGGCGCAGTCGAAGGAGCCCCAGCATTTT.

This clonotype came up many times. The chain joins TRBV12-3 or TRBV12-4 to TRBJ2-7; possible D gene TRBD2, 5 bases. V lost 5 bases, J lost 6 bases, and 8 bases lay in between. The length of the CDR3 is 11 residues. The CDR3 DNA follows: TGTGCCAGCAGTCCCGGACTCGAGCAGTACTTC. Encoded protein: CASSPGLEQYF.

This clonotype was detected a few times. In nucleotides, the CDR3 is TGTGCCAGCAGCCCTCATCGCGGGGGAAATTACAATGAGCAGTTCTTC. It codes for CASSPHRGGNYNEQFF. The V gene is TRBV27, the J gene TRBJ2-1; the match to TRBD2 covers 7 bases. From germline, CDR1 is MNHEY and CDR2 SMNVEV (reference sequence). V was clipped by 6 bases and J by 4 bases; unmatched bases: 12. This CDR3 has 16 residues.

The table lists this clonotype with a few counts. J is TRBJ1-1 and V is TRBV11-2; D is uncertain. The CDR3 loop spans 12 amino acids. Germline V gene data show CDR1 as SGHAT and CDR2 as FQNNGV. Trimming stripped 3 bases from V and 5 bases from J, with 7 bases between. CDR3 sequence: CASSFRRTEAFF. CDR3 coding DNA: TGTGCCAGCAGCTTTCGACGGACTGAAGCTTTCTTT.

With respect to this clonotype: At one boundary the junction diverges from the germline segment, which might be a read error. The rearrangement joins TRBV11-2 to TRBJ2-1; weak D call: TRBD2 (5 bases). The CDR3 loop spans 15 amino acids. The germline V gene has CDR1 SGHAT and CDR2 FQNNGV. CDR3 loop: CVSSLSGLSYNEQFF. In nucleotides, the CDR3 is TGTGTCAGCAGCTTATCGGGGTTATCCTACAATGAGCAGTTCTTC.

Of note for this clonotype: This may be a read error, as it is one base from a much larger clone. The conserved closing phenylalanine or tryptophan is absent in this CDR3, likely reflecting a read error. The chain carries TRBV2 and TRBJ1-2, with D tentatively TRBD1 (5 bases). Germline V gives CDR1 SNHLY, CDR2 FYNNEI. The V end lost 4 bases, the J end lost 10 bases, and 13 bases lay between the germline ends. The CDR3 has 12 residues. The CDR3 sequence is CASSAYRQTYTI. CDR3 nucleotide sequence: TGTGCCAGCAGTGCCTATCGACAGACCTACACCATC.

This clonotype was counted between two and nine times. The V and J genes are TRBV14 and TRBJ1-1; tentatively, D is TRBD1 (5 bases). This CDR3 contains 13 residues. Germline CDR1 is SGHDN and CDR2 is FVKESK. V gave up 6 bases and J gave up 1 base, with 9 bases separating them. The CDR3 spells CASRWTQNTEAFF. CDR3 DNA sequence: TGTGCCAGCAGATGGACACAGAACACTGAAGCTTTCTTT.

This clonotype was observed a handful of times. The V and J genes are TRBV27 and TRBJ2-2, with D uncertain. Deletions cut 6 bases from V and 3 bases from J, with 8 bases between. This CDR3 spans 13 amino acids. Looked up from germline, CDR1 is MNHEY and CDR2 is SMNVEV (reference sequence). For the CDR3, the DNA is TGTGCCAGCAGCTCCCGTGACACCGGGGAGCTGTTTTTT. Translated: CASSSRDTGELFF.

This clonotype was detected ten times or more. The V gene is TRBV20-1, the J gene TRBJ2-5; 8 nucleotides agree with TRBD1. Germline CDR1 and CDR2: DFQATT and SNEGSKA (reference sequence). Unmatched junction bases numbered 6, after V lost 4 bases and J lost 5 bases. The CDR3 sequence is 13 residues long. The chain's CDR3 is CSAKEDREETQYF. CDR3 coding DNA: TGCAGTGCTAAAGAGGACAGGGAGGAGACCCAGTACTTC.

The sample holds a few counts of this clonotype. This chain links TRBV7-2 with TRBJ2-3; the D gene is possibly TRBD1 (5 bases). The CDR3 totals 19 residues. V gave up 2 bases and J gave up 0 bases, with 21 bases separating them. CDR1 and CDR2 (germline): SGHTA, FQGNSA. The chain's CDR3 is CASSLSPLTGNPSTDTQYF. The CDR3 nucleotides are TGTGCCAGCAGCTTATCGCCGTTAACAGGAAATCCTAGCACAGATACGCAGTATTTT.

V and J are TRBV9 and TRBJ2-6; D not resolved. This CDR3 contains 15 residues. Per the germline V gene, CDR1 is SGDLS and CDR2 is YYNGEE. The V gene lost 0 bases and the J gene lost 4 bases, with 8 bases spanning the gap. The CDR3 region is CASSVEGNGANVLTF. DNA for the CDR3: TGTGCCAGCAGCGTAGAAGGGAACGGGGCCAACGTCCTGACTTTC.

This clonotype appeared a few times. This rearrangement joins TRBV4-1 to TRBJ1-1; D not resolved. This CDR3 contains 14 residues. Trimming took off 1 base at V and 3 bases at J, with 9 bases between the two ends. CDR1 is MGHRA, CDR2 YSYEKL, per germline. The CDR3 loop reads CASSQANTDTEAFF. As DNA, the CDR3 is TGCGCCAGCAGCCAAGCGAACACTGACACTGAAGCTTTCTTT.

The chain employs TRBV23-1 and TRBJ1-1; TRBD1 matches 8 bases. TRBV23-1 is an ORF, with its function uncertain. V lost 7 bases, J lost 1 base, and 14 bases stayed unmatched. This CDR3 is built from 17 residues. The CDR3: CASNLDRGASPNTEAFF. The CDR3 DNA sequence: TGCGCCAGCAACCTTGACAGGGGCGCCTCCCCGAACACTGAAGCTTTCTTT.